Listed below are T cell receptor beta chains from one sample, sequenced in a study of Graves' ophthalmopathy and Graves' hyperthyroidism. TCRdb itself ran the multiplex PCR reads through MiXCR, one entry per CDR3 protein. The data contain roughly 700,000 distinct CDR3 sequences, approximately 40% of them singletons. The sequenced material came from peripheral blood. The receptor set was obtained from an adult man with Graves' ophthalmopathy. Both conserved end residues are part of each CDR3. The order of the fields is clone size, V gene, J gene, CDR3 length, D gene, CDR3 DNA, CDR3 protein. A D gene is named only where the DNA matches it firmly. The size field is filled for only some rows; it gives once, few, many or a size class.

>few|TRBV5-4|TRBJ1-2|14|-
TGTGCCAGCAGCCAAGGAGGGACCCGAACTGGCTACACCTTC
CASSQGGTRTGYTF
>-|TRBV2|TRBJ1-2|14|TRBD1
TGTGCCAGCAGTCCCACAGGGGAGATCTATGGCTACACCTTC
CASSPTGEIYGYTF
>few|TRBV24-1|TRBJ1-5|14|-
TGTGCCACCCGACGGACGGCTAACAATCAGCCCCAGCATTTT
CATRRTANNQPQHF
>-|TRBV25-1|TRBJ1-6|15|TRBD1
TGTGCCAGCAGTGCCGACGGACAGGGATCTTCACCCCTCCACTTT
CASSADGQGSSPLHF
>many|TRBV2|TRBJ1-5|14|-
TGTGCCAGCAGTTGGGAGGGGCCCAATCAGCCCCAGCATTTT
CASSWEGPNQPQHF
>-|TRBV7-3|TRBJ1-1|15|TRBD1
TGCGCCAGCAGCAAGACAGGGCATCTGAACACTGAAGCTTTCTTT
CASSKTGHLNTEAFF
>few|TRBV7-8|TRBJ2-7|15|TRBD2
TGTGCCAGCAGCTTAGGCGGGGGGGATACCTACGAGCAGTACTTC
CASSLGGGDTYEQYF
>once|TRBV7-6|TRBJ1-5|16|TRBD1
TGTGCCAGCAGCGACCCGGGACAGGGGAACAATCAGCCCCAGCATTTT
CASSDPGQGNNQPQHF
>many|TRBV25-1|TRBJ1-6|14|-
TGTGCCAGCAGTGAGGACAGATATAATTCACCCCTCCACTTT
CASSEDRYNSPLHF
>-|TRBV7-9|TRBJ2-1|14|-
TGTGCCAGCGGTCCCGGGACCCGGATAGGAGAGCAGTTCTTC
CASGPGTRIGEQFF
>-|TRBV20-1|TRBJ1-3|16|-
TGCGGTGCCGCTAGGTCCCAAGTTAGCTCTGGAAACACCATATATTTT
CGAARSQVSSGNTIYF
>-|TRBV20-1|TRBJ1-5|12|-
TGCAGTGCGGGCAGGGGAAATCAGCCCCAGCATTTT
CSAGRGNQPQHF
>few|TRBV25-1|TRBJ2-2|15|-
TGTGCCAGCAGCCTCTTAACAGGGAACACCGGGGAGCTGTTTTTT
CASSLLTGNTGELFF
>many|TRBV29-1|TRBJ2-5|13|-
TGCAGCGTCGATCAGACAAATCTAAAGACCCAGTACTTC
CSVDQTNLKTQYF
>-|TRBV7-2|TRBJ1-5|13|-
TGTGCCTGGAGTGTAATGGGGGAACAGCCCCAGCATTTT
CAWSVMGEQPQHF
>-|TRBV7-2|TRBJ2-2|14|-
TGTGCCAGCAGCCAGGACAAGAACACCGGGGAGCTGTTTTTT
CASSQDKNTGELFF
>many|TRBV5-5|TRBJ1-2|13|-
TGTGCCAGCAGCTCACAGGGTAGCTATGGCTACACCTTC
CASSSQGSYGYTF